The 3 T cell receptor beta chains reported below all come from one sample, sequenced in a study of T cells in Graves' hyperthyroidism and ophthalmopathy. TCR beta CDR3 sequences were amplified from RNA transcripts. First-round RT-PCR of the TCR CDR3 relied on the HTBI primer set. TCRdb analysed the multiplex PCR reads with MiXCR anew, one entry per CDR3 protein. Altogether approximately 610,000 distinct CDR3 sequences are present, about 14% being singletons, with the ten largest covering around 4.1%. Sequencing was done on a sample of blood. These receptors all come from a woman between 40 and 50 years old with Graves' ophthalmopathy.

The V gene is TRBV25-1, the J gene TRBJ1-1; a possible D gene is TRBD1 (5 bases). CDR1 is MGHDK, CDR2 SYGVNS, per germline. Deletions cut 4 bases from V and 6 bases from J, with 18 bases between. The CDR3 contains 15 residues. This CDR3 reads CASSVPGWGDAEAFF. The CDR3 nucleotides read TGTGCCAGCAGTGTCCCAGGGTGGGGGGACGCTGAAGCTTTCTTT.

The J gene is TRBJ1-2, the V gene TRBV12-3 or TRBV12-4, with D unclear. The CDR3 is 14 amino acids. Trimming took 3 bases from V and 2 from J, leaving 10 bases between them. CDR3 DNA: TGTGCCAGCAGTTTCCTCAGCCCCAACTATGGCTACACCTTC. Translation: CASSFLSPNYGYTF.

Ten or more counts support this clonotype. This chain uses TRBV28 with TRBJ2-5; TRBD1 or TRBD2 may be the D gene (6 bases each). The CDR3 extends over 13 amino acids. The ends were cut back, 6 bases at V and 4 bases at J, with 12 bases in the middle. Per the germline V gene, CDR1 is MDHEN and CDR2 is SYDVKM. This CDR3 reads CASRGGGGETQYF. The CDR3 DNA sequence: TGTGCCAGCAGGGGCGGAGGGGGAGAGACCCAGTACTTC.